These T cell receptor beta chains were read from a single sample in a study of T-cell reconstitution after alpha-beta-depleted transplantation in children. TCRdb passed the PCR reads through MiXCR, listing each CDR3 protein once. The table includes over 550,000 distinct CDR3 sequences, roughly a tenth detected once. This specimen consisted of PBMCs from the stem cell graft donor, obtained from the stem cell graft. All receptors come from a human donor who donated a stem cell graft to a child with acute myeloid leukemia. CDR3s include the opening cysteine and the closing phenylalanine or tryptophan. A D gene is named only where the DNA matches it firmly. Only part of the rows carry a size: once, few, many, or a class if the clone is expanded.

>15|TRBV29-1|TRBD2|few|TRBJ2-1
CSVIGTGLADNEQFF
TGCAGCGTTATAGGGACGGGACTAGCGGATAATGAGCAGTTCTTC
>15|TRBV14|.|few|TRBJ2-3
CASQKRTLLEDTQYF
TGTGCCAGCCAGAAGAGGACTCTCTTGGAAGATACGCAGTATTTT
>15|TRBV27|TRBD1|few|TRBJ2-7
CASSSPDRGLYEQYF
TGTGCCAGCAGTTCGCCCGACAGGGGACTCTACGAGCAGTACTTC
>14|TRBV5-6|.|.|TRBJ2-1
CASSFGGRGNEQFF
TGTGCCAGCAGCTTCGGGGGTCGGGGCAATGAGCAGTTCTTC
>14|TRBV24-1|.|many|TRBJ1-1
CATSDPGQNTEAFF
TGTGCCACCAGTGATCCCGGACAGAACACTGAAGCTTTCTTT
>16|TRBV6-2/TRBV6-3|TRBD2|many|TRBJ2-2
CASSRRRETNTGELFF
TGTGCCAGCAGTCGAAGGCGGGAGACGAACACCGGGGAGCTGTTTTTT
>13|TRBV7-2|.|many|TRBJ2-5
CASSFPNQETQYF
TGTGCCAGCAGCTTTCCGAACCAAGAGACCCAGTACTTC
>16|TRBV18|.|many|TRBJ2-7
CASTTGGGIGSYEQYF
TGTGCCAGCACCACCGGGGGCGGGATCGGGTCCTACGAGCAGTACTTC
>17|TRBV4-1|.|.|TRBJ2-7
CASSQATDSGPSYEQYF
TGCGCCAGCAGCCAAGCAACCGACAGCGGACCCTCCTACGAGCAGTACTTC
>15|TRBV6-5|.|few|TRBJ1-1
CASSRDPLMNTEAFF
TGTGCCAGCAGTCGAGACCCACTGATGAACACTGAAGCTTTCTTT
>14|TRBV7-3|.|few|TRBJ1-2
CASSLTGTGGGYTF
TGTGCCAGCAGCTTAACAGGGACCGGGGGAGGCTACACCTTC
>15|TRBV6-1|TRBD2|many|TRBJ2-5
CATTDPAGGPETQYF
TGTGCCACCACGGATCCAGCGGGAGGCCCAGAGACCCAGTACTTC
>13|TRBV20-1|TRBD2|many|TRBJ2-5
CSAPTSGRETQYF
TGCAGTGCTCCGACTAGCGGGAGAGAGACCCAGTACTTC
>12|TRBV29-1|TRBD1|many|TRBJ1-5
CSAGGQNQPQHF
TGCAGCGCAGGGGGCCAGAATCAGCCCCAGCATTTT
>15|TRBV29-1|.|few|TRBJ1-4
CSVEQPEGLGEKLFF
TGCAGCGTTGAGCAGCCTGAGGGCTTGGGAGAAAAACTGTTTTTT
>15|TRBV5-1|.|.|TRBJ2-1
CASSVESGAVHEQFF
TGCGCCAGCAGCGTTGAGTCGGGGGCGGTTCATGAGCAGTTCTTC
>15|TRBV3-1|.|few|TRBJ2-1
CASSQGSGVSNEQFF
TGTGCCAGCAGCCAAGGTTCGGGAGTGAGCAATGAGCAGTTCTTC
>13|TRBV12-3/TRBV12-4|.|few|TRBJ1-2
CASKAGNNYGYTF
TGTGCCAGCAAGGCAGGGAATAACTATGGCTACACCTTC
>18|TRBV25-1|TRBD2|many|TRBJ2-1
CASSAKPGLAGEANEQFF
TGTGCCAGCAGTGCTAAACCCGGACTAGCGGGAGAGGCCAATGAGCAGTTCTTC
>14|TRBV7-2|.|few|TRBJ2-2
CASSFTSNTGELFF
TGTGCCAGCAGCTTCACTTCGAACACCGGGGAGCTGTTTTTT
>13|TRBV10-3|TRBD2|.|TRBJ2-5
CAYRTSGEETQYF
TGTGCCTACCGTACTAGCGGGGAAGAGACCCAGTACTTC
>12|TRBV29-1|.|.|TRBJ1-1
CSSKGGDTEAFF
TGCAGCTCCAAGGGGGGGGACACTGAAGCTTTCTTT